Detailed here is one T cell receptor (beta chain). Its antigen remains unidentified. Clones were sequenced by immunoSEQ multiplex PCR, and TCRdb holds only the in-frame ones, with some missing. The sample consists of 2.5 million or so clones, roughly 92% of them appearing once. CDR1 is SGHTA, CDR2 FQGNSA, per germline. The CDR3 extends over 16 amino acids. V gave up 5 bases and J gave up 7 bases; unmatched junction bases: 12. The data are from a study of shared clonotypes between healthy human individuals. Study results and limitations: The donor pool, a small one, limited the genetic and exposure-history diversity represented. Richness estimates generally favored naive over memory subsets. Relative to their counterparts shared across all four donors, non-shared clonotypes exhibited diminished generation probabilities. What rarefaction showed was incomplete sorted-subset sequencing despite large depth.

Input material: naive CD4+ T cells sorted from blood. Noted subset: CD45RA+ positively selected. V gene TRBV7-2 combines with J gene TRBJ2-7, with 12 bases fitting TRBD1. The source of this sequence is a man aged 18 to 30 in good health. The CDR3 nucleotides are TGTGCCAGCAGCCTTTGGGTGGGACAGGGGGCCGGGGAGCAGTACTTC. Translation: CASSLWVGQGAGEQYF. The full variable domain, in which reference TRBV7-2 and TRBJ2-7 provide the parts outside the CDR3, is GAGVSQSPSNKVTEKGKDVELRCDPISGHTALYWYRQSLGQGLEFLIYFQGNSAPDKSGLPSDRFSAERTGGSVSTLTIQRTQQEDSAVYLCASSLWVGQGAGEQYFGPGTRLTVT.